This is a list of T cell receptor beta chains from one sample in a study of CD8 T cells in Susac syndrome. MiXCR, applied by TCRdb to the immunoSEQ multiplex PCR reads, yields one record per CDR3 protein. The table shows about 160,000 distinct CDR3 sequences, with about 96% occurring only once. The source material was CD4+ T cells from PBMCs. The receptors stem from a human donor with Susac syndrome. CDR3s include the opening cysteine and the closing phenylalanine or tryptophan. Each record gives: J gene, V gene, CDR3 protein.

>TRBJ2-3|TRBV4-1
CASSQEGGSDTQYF
>TRBJ1-4|TRBV29-1
CSVEGTGGNEKLFF
>TRBJ2-3|TRBV6-2/TRBV6-3
CASSDRTSGPTDTQYF
>TRBJ1-3|TRBV3-1
CASKVITGNTIYF
>TRBJ2-1|TRBV21-1
CASSKGRDLQFF
>TRBJ1-1|TRBV6-5
CASPLRNTEAFF
>TRBJ2-7|TRBV30
CAWTPGGAPYEQYF
>TRBJ2-5|TRBV14
CASSDVAGGSWRETQYF
>TRBJ2-5|TRBV15
CATSRVDSLGETQYF
>TRBJ1-2|TRBV2
CASSPLETAIYGYTF
>TRBJ2-4|TRBV4-3
CASSQRTLGGFDIQYF
>TRBJ2-5|TRBV2
CASMGTSGGSGTQYF
>TRBJ2-5|TRBV11-2
CASSLSRTKGETQYF
>TRBJ2-5|TRBV29-1
CSYVEWPQETQYF
>TRBJ2-1|TRBV30
CAYLAGGNEQFF